The clone carrying this T cell receptor (beta chain) was detected many times. Its antigen is not known. Patients chosen for sequencing had CD8+CD57+ cells that had expanded, as shown by flow cytometry. Severe acquired aplastic anemia was the diagnosis recorded for all patients. This entry belongs to a study of CD8+CD57+ T cells in acquired aplastic anemia. Across the whole study: When averaged, DNA from sorted CD4+ and CD8+ cells came to approximately 3.2 ug. Notes on the study in general: The number of CD8+ CDR3 sequences shared by patients and controls was twenty-nine.

For CDR3 and TCR beta VDJ profiling, genomic DNA was the template used. A single record per CDR3 protein comes from TCRdb applying MiXCR to the reads. The table includes about 170,000 distinct CDR3 sequences, about 45% detected once. The germline CDR1 and CDR2 sequences are SGHRS and YFSETQ. The CDR3 spans 13 residues. Trimming took 0 bases from V and 2 from J, leaving 5 bases between them. The gene calls are TRBV5-1 and TRBJ1-1; D unresolved. Sequenced: sorted CD4+, CD8+, or CD8+CD57+ T cells (not recorded which) from PBMCs. The receptor's source is a human donor with aplastic anemia. The CDR3 DNA reads TGCGCCAGCAGCTTGGACCTTAACACTGAAGCTTTCTTT. Translation: CASSLDLNTEAFF.